Listed below are T cell receptor beta chains from one sample, sequenced in a study of cytomegalovirus exposure and HLA in healthy donors. Assay: immunoSEQ multiplex PCR; the TCRdb copy retains only in-frame clones and omits some. The table shows roughly 98,000 clones, with 70% to 90% occurring only once. Sequences were obtained from PBMCs. The receptors here all came from a young woman in good health and CMV-seronegative. Each CDR3 is given with its conserved first and last residue. D genes are given only for firm matches. Clone size appears in some rows only: once, few, many, or a class for an expanded clone.

J gene	D gene	clone size	V gene	CDR3 length	CDR3 DNA	CDR3 protein
TRBJ2-3	.	.	TRBV15	14	TGTGCCACCAGTCCTAGAAGAATCACAGATACGCAGTATTTT	CATSPRRITDTQYF
TRBJ1-1	.	few	TRBV18	14	TGTGCCAGCTCACCACTGCCCGGGAACACTGAAGCTTTCTTT	CASSPLPGNTEAFF
TRBJ2-5	.	once	TRBV7-3	13	TGTGCCAGCAGCTTAACTTTCCTAGAGACCCAGTACTTC	CASSLTFLETQYF
TRBJ2-6	TRBD1	once	TRBV7-2	15	TGTGCCAGCAGCCCAGCCGGGACAGCCGCCAACGTCCTGACTTTC	CASSPAGTAANVLTF
TRBJ1-2	TRBD1	.	TRBV19	13	TGTGCCAGTAGTATTGGGGACAGCTATGGCTACACCTTC	CASSIGDSYGYTF
TRBJ2-5	.	.	TRBV5-1	14	TGCGCCAGCAGCTTTTGGGGGCCTGGGGAGACCCAGTACTTC	CASSFWGPGETQYF
TRBJ2-1	TRBD2	once	TRBV11-2	15	TGTGCCAGCAGCCAAGGACTAGCGGGAGAATGGGAGCAGTTCTTC	CASSQGLAGEWEQFF
TRBJ2-5	.	.	TRBV28	15	TGTGCCAGCAGTTTAATAGGACAGAGACAAGAGACCCAGTACTTC	CASSLIGQRQETQYF
TRBJ1-5	.	.	TRBV27	15	TGTGCCAGCAGTTTAGGACACTCGAGCAATCAGCCCCAGCATTTT	CASSLGHSSNQPQHF
TRBJ2-3	.	.	TRBV21-1	17	TGTGCCAGCAGGAGAAAGGCCTGGTTACAGAGCACAGATACGCAGTATTTT	CASRRKAWLQSTDTQYF
TRBJ2-2	.	.	TRBV5-5	16	TGTGCCAGCAGCTTCGTTTCAGCGCAATATTCCGGGGAGCTGTTTTTT	CASSFVSAQYSGELFF
TRBJ1-1	.	.	TRBV9	14	TGTGCCAGCAGCTTCACAGCGGAGAACACTGAAGCTTTCTTT	CASSFTAENTEAFF
TRBJ1-5	.	.	TRBV5-8	15	TGTGCCAGCAGCATACGACAGTTCCTAAATCAGCCCCAGCATTTT	CASSIRQFLNQPQHF
TRBJ2-5	.	.	TRBV10-1	14	TGCGCCAGCAGTCCTCTCAGGTCCCAAGAGACCCAGTACTTC	CASSPLRSQETQYF
TRBJ1-1	TRBD1	.	TRBV28	17	TGTGCCAGCAGTCCTTGGACAGGGAAAAGTATGAACACTGAAGCTTTCTTT	CASSPWTGKSMNTEAFF
TRBJ1-5	TRBD1	.	TRBV5-8	17	TGTGCCAGCGGGCGGGACAGGGGAATGCGGGGCAATCAGCCCCAGCATTTT	CASGRDRGMRGNQPQHF
TRBJ2-7	TRBD2	few	TRBV10-3	15	TGTGCCATCAGTGAGAGAGTAGGGAGGGGCTACGAGCAGTACTTC	CAISERVGRGYEQYF
TRBJ1-2	TRBD1	.	TRBV4-1	16	TGCGCCAGCAGCCAAGATGGAGGGGGCAGGGCCTATGGCTACACCTTC	CASSQDGGGRAYGYTF
TRBJ1-5	.	.	TRBV19	15	TGTGCCAGTAGCAACGCGGGGTCTGCGGGACAGCCCCAGCATTTT	CASSNAGSAGQPQHF
TRBJ2-7	.	.	TRBV7-2	15	TGTGCCAGCAGCTTATCGGTGACAGTAGACTACGAGCAGTACTTC	CASSLSVTVDYEQYF
TRBJ2-3	.	.	TRBV5-4	16	TGTGCCAGCAGCCCCCGAGCGGGTATACGCACAGATACGCAGTATTTT	CASSPRAGIRTDTQYF
TRBJ2-1	TRBD2	.	TRBV6-1	16	TGTGCCAGCAGTGAAATTTTAGCGGGGGGGCGTAATGAGCAGTTCTTC	CASSEILAGGRNEQFF
TRBJ1-5	.	few	TRBV27	15	TGTGCCAGCAGCTCACAGGGTAGGAGCAATCAGCCCCAGCATTTT	CASSSQGRSNQPQHF
TRBJ1-5	.	.	TRBV27	14	TGTGCCAGCAGTCAGTCAGGGGCGGGTCAGCCCCAGCATTTT	CASSQSGAGQPQHF
TRBJ2-4	.	.	TRBV29-1	18	TGCAGCGTTGAAGATCCAGGCAGCCAAGCCTTAGCCAAAAACATTCAGTACTTC	CSVEDPGSQALAKNIQYF
TRBJ2-7	TRBD2	.	TRBV28	17	TGTGCCAGCAGTTATACCCACGGACTAGCGGGAGAAGATGAGCAGTACTTC	CASSYTHGLAGEDEQYF
TRBJ2-7	.	.	TRBV5-5	14	TGTGCCAGCAGCTTGCTACAGAGTACCTACGAGCAGTACTTC	CASSLLQSTYEQYF
TRBJ2-7	.	.	TRBV7-9	13	TGTGCCAGCAGCTTCCTTGAGGTGTACGAGCAGTACTTC	CASSFLEVYEQYF
TRBJ1-2	TRBD1	few	TRBV6-1	15	TGTGCCAGCGGGGGGACAGGGGGCTATAACTATGGCTACACCTTC	CASGGTGGYNYGYTF
TRBJ2-1	TRBD2	.	TRBV2	15	TGTGCCAGCAGTGCGACTAGCGGGAGGAGGGGCGAGCAGTTCTTC	CASSATSGRRGEQFF
TRBJ2-5	.	.	TRBV28	10	TGTGCCAGCAGCTCCCCTCGCGAACACTTC	CASSSPREHF
TRBJ2-3	.	.	TRBV18	12	TGTGCCAGCTCGTCTAGCACAGATACGCAGTATTTT	CASSSSTDTQYF
TRBJ1-2	.	.	TRBV4-2	15	TGTGCCAGCAGCCAAGGTGACACTCACGGGAGTGGCTACACCTTC	CASSQGDTHGSGYTF
TRBJ1-4	.	.	TRBV4-2	16	TGTGCCAGCAGCCAAAGTGGGGGCCGGACTAATGAAAAACTGTTTTTT	CASSQSGGRTNEKLFF
TRBJ2-1	.	.	TRBV2	13	TGTGCCAGCAGTGACAGGGGCTACAATGAGCAGTTCTTC	CASSDRGYNEQFF
TRBJ2-7	TRBD2	once	TRBV4-2	16	TGTGCCAGCACCCGAGGAGGCGGGGGGAGCTCCTACGAGCAGTACTTC	CASTRGGGGSSYEQYF
TRBJ2-1	.	.	TRBV15	14	TGTGCCACCAGCAGAGTGCGCGTTTACAATGAGCAGTTCTTC	CATSRVRVYNEQFF
TRBJ2-5	.	.	TRBV25-1	11	TGTGCCAGCAGTTTAGAAGAGACCCAGTACTTC	CASSLEETQYF
TRBJ2-7	TRBD2	.	TRBV6-5	14	TGTGCCAGCACCGCACTAGCGGGAGGGGGTGAGCAGTACTTC	CASTALAGGGEQYF
TRBJ2-2	TRBD1	.	TRBV6-1	14	TGTGCCAGCAGGGACAGGTTAATCACCGGGGAGCTGTTTTTT	CASRDRLITGELFF
TRBJ2-3	.	once	TRBV9	14	TGTGCCAGCAGCGTAGTGTCCTCCACAGATACGCAGTATTTT	CASSVVSSTDTQYF
TRBJ1-4	.	few	TRBV4-3	12	TGCGCCAGCAGCCAAACGCGGACTAAACTGTTTTTT	CASSQTRTKLFF
TRBJ2-5	TRBD2	.	TRBV29-1	15	TGCAGCGTCCCCAGAGGAGCGGGGGACCAAGAGACCCAGTACTTC	CSVPRGAGDQETQYF
TRBJ2-7	.	.	TRBV25-1	14	TGTGCCAGCTCACCCCAGGGCTCGATACACGAGCAGTACTTC	CASSPQGSIHEQYF
TRBJ2-1	TRBD1	.	TRBV11-2	17	TGTGCCAGCAGCTACCAATTGACAGGGAAAGGTTACTATGAGCAGTTCTTC	CASSYQLTGKGYYEQFF
TRBJ1-2	.	.	TRBV4-2	16	TGTGCCAGCAGCCAAGCTCTAACTCAGGGCAACTATGGCTACACCTTC	CASSQALTQGNYGYTF
TRBJ2-2	.	few	TRBV18	14	TGTGCCAGCTCACCTTTGGAGGGAACCGGGGAGCTGTTTTTT	CASSPLEGTGELFF
TRBJ2-7	.	.	TRBV4-1	14	TGCGCCAGCAGCCAAGTAGGGTTTGGCGGGGAGCAGTACTTC	CASSQVGFGGEQYF